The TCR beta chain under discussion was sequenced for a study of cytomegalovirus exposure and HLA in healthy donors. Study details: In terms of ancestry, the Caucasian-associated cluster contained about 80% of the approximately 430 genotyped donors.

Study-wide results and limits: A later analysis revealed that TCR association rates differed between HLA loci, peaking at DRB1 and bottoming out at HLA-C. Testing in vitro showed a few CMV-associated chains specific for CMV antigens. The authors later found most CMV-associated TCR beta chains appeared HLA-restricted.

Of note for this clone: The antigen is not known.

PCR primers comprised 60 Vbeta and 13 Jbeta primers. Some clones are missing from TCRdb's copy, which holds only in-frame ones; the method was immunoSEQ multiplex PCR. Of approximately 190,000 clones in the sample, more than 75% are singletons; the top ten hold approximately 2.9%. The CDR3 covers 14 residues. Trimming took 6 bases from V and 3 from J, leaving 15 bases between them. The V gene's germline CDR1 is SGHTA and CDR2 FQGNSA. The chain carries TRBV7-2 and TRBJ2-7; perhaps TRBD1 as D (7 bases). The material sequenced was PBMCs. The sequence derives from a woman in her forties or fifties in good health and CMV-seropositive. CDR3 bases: TGTGCCAGCAGGCCCACTCAGGGGGGCTACGAGCAGTACTTC. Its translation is CASRPTQGGYEQYF.